This T cell receptor beta chain is from a study of Ad26.COV2.S vaccination and SARS-CoV-2 variants. Assay used: immunoSEQ multiplex PCR; TCRdb lists only in-frame clones, some missing. The data hold approximately 340,000 clones, with 85% observed a single time. This CDR3 comprises 13 residues. Germline-derived CDR1 and CDR2 are SGHAT and FQNNGV. Trimming removed 4 bases from V and 5 bases from J, with 6 bases in between. Treatment: roughly 19 received Ad26.COV2.S at low or high dose, single or two shots; several received placebo; per-sample allocation not given. All samples were drawn on day 63, counting from the first vaccine or placebo injection.

Sequenced material: peripheral blood, taken in a trial of Ad26.COV2.S vaccine versus placebo. The clonotype comes from a person aged 18-65 years who received the Ad26.COV2.S COVID-19 vaccine or a placebo. The J gene is TRBJ2-6, the V gene TRBV11-2, with D hard to call. The DNA of the CDR3 is TGTGCCAGCAGCTCTACTCGGGCCAACGTCCTGACTTTC. Its translation: CASSSTRANVLTF.